One and the same sample provided the 2 T cell receptor beta chains below, sequenced in a study of long-term antiretroviral therapy in people with HIV. Survey-level immunoSEQ v3.0 assays were run. Clones were sequenced by immunoSEQ multiplex PCR, and TCRdb holds only the in-frame ones, with some missing. The sample shows nearly 30,000 clones, more than 80% of them seen only once. The sample was unsorted PBMCs, taken 3.2 years before starting antiretroviral therapy. The source is a man aged 45-65 years with HIV.

J is TRBJ2-1 and V is TRBV15, with D tentatively TRBD1 (6 bases). The CDR3 runs 14 residues. The germline gives CDR1 LNHNV, CDR2 YYDKDF (reference sequence). Trimming cost V 4 bases and J 10 bases, with 17 bases left between them. The CDR3 sequence is CATSIRGTRREQFF. In nucleotides, the CDR3 is TGTGCCACCAGCATAAGGGGGACCCGGCGGGAGCAGTTCTTC. The variable domain in full, completed from reference TRBV15 and TRBJ2-1, reads DAMVIQNPRYQVTQFGKPVTLSCSQTLNHNVMYWYQQKSSQAPKLLFHYYDKDFNNEADTPDNFQSRRPNTSFCFLDIRSPGLGDTAMYLCATSIRGTRREQFFGPGTRLTVL.

The chain joins TRBV5-5 to TRBJ2-7, with 7 bases that match TRBD1. CDR3 length: 15 amino acids. The V gene's germline CDR1 is SGHKS and CDR2 YYEKEE (reference sequence). With 1 base clipped from V and 1 base from J, the junction kept 5 bases outside the gene matches. The CDR3 protein is CASSLYGRGSYEQYF. The CDR3 coding sequence is TGTGCCAGCAGCTTGTACGGCAGGGGGTCCTACGAGCAGTACTTC.